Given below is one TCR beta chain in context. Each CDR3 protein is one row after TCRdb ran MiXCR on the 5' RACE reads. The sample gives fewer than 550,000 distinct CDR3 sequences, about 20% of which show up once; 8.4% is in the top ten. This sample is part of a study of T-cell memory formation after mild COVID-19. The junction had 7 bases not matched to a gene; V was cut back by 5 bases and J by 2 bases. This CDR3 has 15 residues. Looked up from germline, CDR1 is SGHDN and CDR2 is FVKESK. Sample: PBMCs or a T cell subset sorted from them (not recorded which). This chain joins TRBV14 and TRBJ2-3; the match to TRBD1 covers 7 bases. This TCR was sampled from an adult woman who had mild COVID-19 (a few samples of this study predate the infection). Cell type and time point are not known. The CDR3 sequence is CASSSRDRYTDTQYF. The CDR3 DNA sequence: TGTGCCAGCAGCTCCCGGGACAGATACACAGATACGCAGTATTTT.